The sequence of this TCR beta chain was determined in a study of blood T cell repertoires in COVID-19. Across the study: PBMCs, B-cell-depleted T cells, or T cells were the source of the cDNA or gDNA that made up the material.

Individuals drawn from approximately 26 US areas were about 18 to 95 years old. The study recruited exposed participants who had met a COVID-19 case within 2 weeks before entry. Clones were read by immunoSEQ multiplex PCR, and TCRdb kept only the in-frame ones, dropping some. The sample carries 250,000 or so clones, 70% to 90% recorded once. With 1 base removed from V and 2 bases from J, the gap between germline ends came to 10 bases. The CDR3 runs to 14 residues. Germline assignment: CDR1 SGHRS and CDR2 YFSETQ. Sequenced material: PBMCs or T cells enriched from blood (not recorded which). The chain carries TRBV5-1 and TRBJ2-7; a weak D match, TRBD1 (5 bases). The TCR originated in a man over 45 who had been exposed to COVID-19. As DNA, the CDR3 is TGCGCCAGCAGCTTGCAGTCAGGGACCTACGAGCAGTACTTC. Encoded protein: CASSLQSGTYEQYF.